Presented here are 10 T cell receptor beta chains from one specimen sequenced in a study of shared clonotypes between healthy human individuals. The data were produced by immunoSEQ multiplex PCR, yet TCRdb's version contains in-frame clones alone and is incomplete. The data contain 85,000 to 100,000 clones, over 60% of them singletons. The sequenced material came from memory CD8+ T cells sorted from blood. The subset: CD45RO+ cells pooled with CCR7-negative TemRA cells. These receptors were taken from a man aged 25-40 years in good health.

As for this clone: Sequence at one end of the junction differs from germline and may be a read error. The chain's CDR3 is CASSQKMDF. The CDR3 nucleotides are TGTGCCAGCAGCCAAAAGATGGATTTC. The chain links TRBV7-4 to TRBJ1-2; D unclear. This CDR3 spans 9 amino acids. Germline CDR1 reads SGHVT; CDR2 reads SQSDAQ.

This sequence joins TRBV5-6 and TRBJ2-7, with unresolved D. Per the germline V gene, CDR1 is SGHDT and CDR2 is YYEEEE. Trimming cost V 0 bases and J 4 bases, with 8 bases left between them. The CDR3 length is 13 residues. The CDR3 spells CASSLGQIYEQYF. Here the CDR3 DNA reads TGTGCCAGCAGCTTGGGACAAATTTACGAGCAGTACTTC.

The chain uses TRBV5-5 and TRBJ2-1, with TRBD2 matching 9 bases. J was trimmed by 0 bases and V by 6 bases; bases with no gene match: 19. CDR1 and CDR2 (germline): SGHKS, YYEKEE (reference sequence). This CDR3 comprises 20 residues. In DNA form, the CDR3 reads TGTGCCAGCACCCCTATGCAAGCTAGCGGGGTTAGGAGCTCCTACAATGAGCAGTTCTTC. It is translated as CASTPMQASGVRSSYNEQFF.

The V gene is TRBV6-1, the J gene TRBJ2-1, with TRBD2 matching over 7 bases. With 4 bases clipped from V and 8 bases from J, the junction kept 11 bases outside the gene matches. The length of the CDR3 is 15 residues. Germline values: CDR1 MNHNS, CDR2 SASEGT. CDR3: CASSGWDYTRDEQFF. The CDR3 DNA sequence: TGTGCCAGCAGTGGATGGGACTACACCCGAGATGAGCAGTTCTTC.

The genes are TRBV6-5 and TRBJ2-3, with TRBD2 as a possible D gene (6 bases). V lost 7 bases, J lost 6 bases, and 17 bases lay in between. This CDR3 is 14 amino acids long. The germline gives CDR1 MNHEY, CDR2 SVGAGI. The CDR3 region has the DNA TGTGCCAGCAAGGATGTGACTAGATGGGATACGCAGTATTTT. This codes for CASKDVTRWDTQYF.

The chain carries TRBV4-3 and TRBJ1-1; 8 bases align to TRBD1. Per the germline V gene, CDR1 is LGHNA and CDR2 is YSLEER. J was trimmed by 1 base and V by 4 bases; bases with no gene match: 5. This CDR3 is 15 amino acids long. CDR3: CASSPRTGSNTEAFF. The CDR3 region has the DNA TGCGCCAGCAGCCCCCGGACAGGGTCGAACACTGAAGCTTTCTTT.

The chain couples TRBV11-2 to TRBJ2-1; D unclear. Trimming left V 0 bases short and J 3 bases short, with 9 bases between. CDR1 and CDR2 (germline): SGHAT, FQNNGV. CDR3 length: 15 amino acids. The CDR3 loop is CASSLERTNYNEQFF. In DNA form, the CDR3 reads TGTGCCAGCAGCTTAGAAAGAACTAACTACAATGAGCAGTTCTTC.

This clone was seen at least ten times. The CDR3 loop reads CASSWTGSYEQYF. The CDR3 region has the DNA TGTGCCAGCAGCTGGACGGGAAGCTACGAGCAGTACTTC. The chain couples TRBV11-2 to TRBJ2-7, with D perhaps TRBD2 (5 bases). CDR1 is SGHAT and CDR2 is FQNNGV in the germline V gene. The CDR3 is 13 residues long. Trimming took off 4 bases at V and 3 bases at J, with 10 bases between the two ends.

V gene TRBV25-1 combines with J gene TRBJ2-7, with TRBD1 matching over 7 bases. CDR1 is MGHDK and CDR2 is SYGVNS in the germline V gene. This CDR3 spans 14 amino acids. The ends lost 3 bases at V and 5 bases at J; junction bases unmatched: 7. The chain's CDR3 is CASSEDRTNNEQYF. For the CDR3, the DNA is TGTGCCAGCAGTGAGGACAGGACAAACAACGAGCAGTACTTC.

This clone came up once. The chain uses TRBV29-1 and TRBJ1-1; D not resolved. Trimming cost V 3 bases and J 8 bases, with 7 bases left between them. The CDR3 is 10 residues long. The germline V gene has CDR1 SQVTM and CDR2 ANQGSEA. CDR3 in DNA: TGCAGCGTTGACCCGCGAGAAGCTTTCTTT. Amino acid sequence: CSVDPREAFF.